Each of the 29 T cell receptor beta chains below was sequenced from the same sample in a study of PD-L1 blockade in urothelial cancer. Using immunoSEQ multiplex PCR, the repertoire was profiled, and TCRdb retains in-frame clones only, with some absent. The sample shows about 40,000 clones, about 86% of them seen only once. The sample here was PBMCs, taken around atezolizumab (anti-PD-L1) treatment. These receptors all stem from a man between 60 and 75 years old with urothelial cancer.

The CDR3 spells CASSQDRQLRADTQYF. CDR3 in DNA: TGTGCCAGCAGCCAAGATAGACAGCTGCGCGCAGATACGCAGTATTTT. V is TRBV14 and J is TRBJ2-3, with D perhaps TRBD1 (5 bases). This CDR3 contains 16 residues. Germline CDR1 reads SGHDN; CDR2 reads FVKESK. Trimming left V 0 bases short and J 4 bases short, with 14 bases between.

The chain joins TRBV7-8 to TRBJ2-7, with D perhaps matching TRBD2 (6 bases). The CDR3 consists of 15 residues. Germline CDR1 SGHVS, CDR2 FQNEAQ. V was shortened by 4 bases and J by 2 bases, with 15 bases between the two germline ends. The CDR3 spells CASSSTPGGTYEQYF. The CDR3 nucleotides are TGTGCCAGCAGCTCGACCCCCGGGGGTACCTACGAGCAGTACTTC.

The chain employs TRBV27 and TRBJ1-1; 8 bases map to TRBD1. V lost 3 bases to trimming and J lost 7 bases; unmatched junction nucleotides: 4. The germline gives CDR1 MNHEY, CDR2 SMNVEV (reference sequence). The CDR3 totals 13 residues. Here the CDR3 reads CASSLSGQVEAFF. DNA for the CDR3: TGTGCCAGCAGTTTGTCGGGACAGGTTGAAGCTTTCTTT.

This sequence joins TRBV28 and TRBJ2-7, with a possible D match to TRBD2 (7 bases). V was shortened by 2 bases and J by 5 bases, with 10 bases between the two germline ends. Germline CDR1 MDHEN, CDR2 SYDVKM. This CDR3 is built from 13 residues. The CDR3 region is CASSLGGADEQYF. The CDR3 DNA reads TGTGCCAGCAGTTTAGGGGGGGCAGACGAGCAGTACTTC.

This chain joins TRBV5-6 and TRBJ1-1; 8 positions match TRBD1. V shed 2 bases and J 4 bases; nucleotides not matched to a gene: 4. CDR1 is SGHDT and CDR2 is YYEEEE in the germline V gene. The CDR3 contains 14 residues. This chain's CDR3 is CASSFGQGVTEAFF. CDR3 bases: TGTGCCAGCAGCTTCGGACAGGGCGTCACTGAAGCTTTCTTT.

The DNA of the CDR3 is TGTGCCAGCAGCATTAGAACAGGGGCTACTCAGCCCCAGCATTTT. It specifies CASSIRTGATQPQHF. The gene calls are TRBV5-6 and TRBJ1-5; 7 nucleotides align to TRBD1. V lost 4 bases to trimming and J lost 6 bases; unmatched junction nucleotides: 10. The CDR3 loop spans 15 amino acids. Germline CDR1 SGHDT, CDR2 YYEEEE.

This clone showed up just a few times. The chain recombines TRBV28 with TRBJ1-5, with 8 nucleotides matching TRBD1. The CDR3 loop spans 15 amino acids. The V segment lost 6 bases and the J segment 3 bases; nucleotides outside the gene matches: 7. Germline assignment: CDR1 MDHEN and CDR2 SYDVKM. The CDR3 loop reads CASRVQGGNNQPQHF. The CDR3 DNA sequence: TGTGCCAGCAGGGTACAGGGGGGGAACAATCAGCCCCAGCATTTT.

This clone was found a few times. J is TRBJ2-1 and V is TRBV7-2; 8 bases agree with TRBD1. The junction had 11 bases not matched to a gene; V was cut back by 5 bases and J by 8 bases. CDR1 and CDR2 (germline): SGHTA, FQGNSA. The CDR3 covers 15 residues. This CDR3 reads CASSLLGQGGDEQFF. CDR3 sequence (DNA): TGTGCCAGCAGCCTCCTCGGACAGGGAGGCGATGAGCAGTTCTTC.

The V call is TRBV6-5, the J call TRBJ1-2, with 8 bases lining up with TRBD1. The germline V gene encodes CDR1 MNHEY and CDR2 SVGAGI. The CDR3 is made up of 14 amino acids. V lost 6 bases and J lost 9; bases outside the gene matches: 12. The DNA for the CDR3 is TGTGCCAGCAGCACAGGACAGGGCCGTGAAAGCTACACCTTC. This translates into CASSTGQGRESYTF.

This clone was picked up one time. The chain links TRBV28 to TRBJ2-5; no definite D call. The CDR3 length is 14 residues. Trimming removed 1 base at V and 2 bases at J, with 8 bases between. Germline V CDR1 and CDR2: MDHEN, SYDVKM. CDR3 amino acids: CASSLSGSQETQYF. CDR3 bases: TGTGCCAGCAGTTTATCCGGGTCACAAGAGACCCAGTACTTC.

The chain employs TRBV25-1 and TRBJ1-1, with D hard to call. The V gene's germline CDR1 is MGHDK and CDR2 SYGVNS. V lost 3 bases and J lost 2, with 13 bases in between. This CDR3 has 15 residues. CDR3 sequence (DNA): TGTGCCAGCAGTGATGGCGGGCAGAAAAACACTGAAGCTTTCTTT. Protein sequence: CASSDGGQKNTEAFF.

The chain couples TRBV6-4 to TRBJ1-6; 9 bases match TRBD1. J gave up 9 bases and V 5 bases, and 8 bases lay outside the gene matches. Germline CDR1 is MRHNA and CDR2 is SNTAGT. The CDR3 is 15 residues long. CDR3 nucleotide sequence: TGTGCCAGCAGTACCCCGGGACAGGGAGGTTCACCCCTCCACTTT. Its protein product is CASSTPGQGGSPLHF.

The J gene is TRBJ2-1, the V gene TRBV6-5; 7 nucleotides line up with TRBD1. CDR1 MNHEY and CDR2 SVGAGI come from the germline V gene. This CDR3 comprises 14 residues. J lost 9 bases, V lost 6 bases, and 11 bases had no gene match. DNA for the CDR3: TGTGCCAGCAGCCCTCGACAGGGTCTTATTGAGCAGTTCTTC. It encodes CASSPRQGLIEQFF.

This chain joins TRBV25-1 and TRBJ1-6; D call uncertain. V was trimmed by 6 bases and J by 9 bases, leaving 9 bases between them. Germline values: CDR1 MGHDK, CDR2 SYGVNS. The CDR3 is 12 residues long. The CDR3 loop is CASRTQASPLHF. The DNA of the CDR3 is TGTGCCAGCAGGACGCAGGCTTCACCCCTCCACTTT.

V is TRBV28 and J is TRBJ2-3; 13 bases are a match to TRBD2. This CDR3 region has 16 residues. J gave up 3 bases and V 2 bases, and 2 bases lay outside the gene matches. Germline V gives CDR1 MDHEN, CDR2 SYDVKM. The CDR3 DNA follows: TGTGCCAGCAGTTTAGCGGGACTAGCGGGGACAGATACGCAGTATTTT. It translates to CASSLAGLAGTDTQYF. Combining the CDR3 with reference TRBV28 and TRBJ2-3 gives the whole variable domain DVKVTQSSRYLVKRTGEKVFLECVQDMDHENMFWYRQDPGLGLRLIYFSYDVKMKEKGDIPEGYSVSREKKERFSLILESASTNQTSMYLCASSLAGLAGTDTQYFGPGTRLTVL.

The V and J genes are TRBV4-1 and TRBJ1-2, with 9 bases fitting TRBD1. V was clipped by 2 bases and J by 6 bases; unmatched bases: 10. This CDR3 has 16 amino acids. CDR1 and CDR2 (germline): MGHRA, YSYEKL. The CDR3: CASSQPGQGTFNGYTF. CDR3 bases: TGCGCCAGCAGCCAACCGGGACAGGGAACGTTTAATGGCTACACCTTC.

J is TRBJ2-5 and V is TRBV28; 7 bases fit TRBD2. The germline CDR1 and CDR2 sequences are MDHEN and SYDVKM. The CDR3 is 15 residues long. V lost 6 bases, J lost 2 bases, and 9 bases stayed unmatched. Written as DNA, the CDR3 is TGTGCCAGCAGCGAACCTAGAGCGGGGCAAGAGACCCAGTACTTC. It codes for CASSEPRAGQETQYF.

V usage is TRBV25-1 and J usage is TRBJ2-7; no clear D. This CDR3 spans 10 amino acids. Trimming removed 7 bases from V and 7 bases from J, with 8 bases in between. Germline-derived CDR1 and CDR2 are MGHDK and SYGVNS. CDR3 sequence: CASTTEEQYF. DNA of the CDR3: TGTGCCAGCACAACAGAAGAGCAGTACTTC.

The gene calls are TRBV5-1 and TRBJ2-2, with D possibly TRBD2 on 5 matching bases. V lost 4 bases and J lost 4, with 14 bases in between. The CDR3 is 15 amino acids. Germline lookup yields CDR1 SGHRS and CDR2 YFSETQ. CDR3 sequence reads: CASSPGAASTGELFF. CDR3 nucleotides: TGCGCCAGCAGCCCCGGAGCGGCCTCCACCGGGGAGCTGTTTTTT.

This sequence joins TRBV6-5 and TRBJ1-6, with TRBD1 matching 8 bases. Germline V gene data show CDR1 as MNHEY and CDR2 as SVGAGI. The CDR3 contains 15 residues. J lost 6 bases, V lost 5 bases, and 6 bases had no gene match. The CDR3 sequence is CASSGQGGINSPLHF. CDR3 in DNA: TGTGCCAGCAGTGGACAGGGTGGGATTAATTCACCCCTCCACTTT.

CDR3 amino acids: CASSEWSLGPDGYTF. The CDR3, as DNA: TGTGCCAGCAGTGAGTGGAGCCTCGGTCCCGATGGCTACACCTTC. The rearrangement joins TRBV2 to TRBJ1-2, with D unresolved. The V end was cut by 3 bases, the J end by 6 bases, with 17 bases between. From germline, CDR1 is SNHLY and CDR2 FYNNEI. The CDR3 runs 15 residues.

This clone was found once. The chain combines TRBV29-1 with TRBJ2-1, with 9 bases that match TRBD2. This CDR3 has 14 residues. CDR1 and CDR2 (germline): SQVTM, ANQGSEA. Trimming at V came to 2 bases and at J to 4 bases, leaving 3 bases not matched to a gene. The CDR3 region has the DNA TGCAGCGTTGAACGGCGGGAGGGATACAATGAGCAGTTCTTC. Its translation is CSVERREGYNEQFF.

CDR3 amino acids: CASSSRTSGGSSYEQYF. CDR3 DNA sequence: TGTGCCAGCAGCTCCCGGACTAGCGGGGGGAGCTCCTACGAGCAGTACTTC. The genes are TRBV7-2 and TRBJ2-7; the match to TRBD2 covers 14 bases. With V trimmed by 4 bases and J by 0 bases, 5 bases remained unmatched. The CDR3 sequence is 17 residues long. Germline CDR1 is SGHTA and CDR2 is FQGNSA.

The gene calls are TRBV2 and TRBJ2-7; the match to TRBD1 covers 9 bases. The trim removed 0 bases at V and 3 bases at J, leaving 9 bases unmatched. There are 17 residues in the CDR3. Germline CDR1 reads SNHLY; CDR2 reads FYNNEI. CDR3 sequence (DNA): TGTGCCAGCAGTGAAGCAGTTCCGGGACAGGGTAACTACGAGCAGTACTTC. As protein: CASSEAVPGQGNYEQYF.

This clone was counted once. The chain links TRBV18 to TRBJ1-1; D perhaps matches TRBD1 (5 bases). Germline CDR1 reads KGHSH; CDR2 reads LQKENI. Trimming took 0 bases from V and 10 from J, leaving 15 bases between them. The CDR3 has 14 residues. The CDR3 nucleotides are TGTGCCAGCTCACCACCGCCGGGGGGTTCGGGAGCTTTCTTT. Protein: CASSPPPGGSGAFF.

The rearrangement uses TRBV27 and TRBJ2-1; maybe TRBD2 (5 bases). Trimming took 5 bases from V and 6 from J, leaving 8 bases between them. Germline lookup yields CDR1 MNHEY and CDR2 SMNVEV (reference sequence). This CDR3 comprises 12 residues. The CDR3 sequence is CASSPAGNEQFF. As DNA, the CDR3 is TGTGCCAGCAGTCCGGCGGGCAATGAGCAGTTCTTC.

The rearrangement links TRBV6-1 to TRBJ1-2; a possible D gene is TRBD1 (6 bases). CDR1 is MNHNS and CDR2 is SASEGT in the germline V gene. The CDR3 is 13 amino acids. The V gene lost 4 bases and the J gene lost 9 bases, with 15 bases spanning the gap. The chain's CDR3 is CASSVAQGRSYTF. CDR3 DNA: TGTGCCAGCAGTGTAGCACAGGGTAGGAGCTACACCTTC.

The chain links TRBV11-3 to TRBJ2-3, with TRBD2 matching over 8 bases. The CDR3 has 16 amino acids. Germline CDR1 and CDR2: SGHNT and YENEEA. V lost 1 base and J lost 2; bases outside the gene matches: 5. In DNA, the CDR3 is TGTGCCAGCAGCTTAGGAGCGGGAGTGAACACAGATACGCAGTATTTT. Its protein is CASSLGAGVNTDTQYF.

The V call is TRBV10-2, the J call TRBJ2-5; possible D gene TRBD2, 6 bases. CDR1 WSHSY and CDR2 SAAADI come from the germline V gene. The CDR3 has 16 amino acids. The V end was cut by 2 bases, the J end by 2 bases, with 15 bases between. The CDR3 spells CASSEPDRLAQETQYF. CDR3 nucleotides: TGCGCCAGCAGTGAGCCAGACCGGCTAGCGCAAGAGACCCAGTACTTC.